This T cell receptor beta chain was sequenced for a study of radiation and T cells in renal cell carcinoma (dated by TCRdb to about 2020). About the study as a whole: A total of roughly 53 samples underwent TCR beta sequencing, made up of approximately 26 tumors and some 27 peripheral blood samples. In the 53 samples combined, 4,016,671 unique CDR3 nucleotide sequences were found, encoding about 2,700,000 unique CDR3 amino acid sequences. Broad study findings and their caveats: Because only small tumor regions of roughly 0.9 g were available, intratumoral heterogeneity was not captured. Because pretreatment tumor biopsies were not available, the study could not determine whether clonotypes were already present within the tumor at baseline. With a single-armed trial design, the study had no way to address how radiation dose or scheduling affects the TCR repertoire. Compared with controls, irradiated tumors had higher TCR clonality, as the top 100 clonotypes made up an average of around 50% of the repertoire, versus around 43% in nephrectomy-only tumors. In blood, the top tumor clonotypes increased between baseline and 2 weeks post-radiation and then shrank by 4 weeks, which suggests that tumor-resident clones expanded only transiently. Compared with control tumors, irradiated tumors had a greater number of dominant CDR3 motifs, and these motifs made up a bigger portion of the repertoire.

The immunoSEQ kit was used, according to the manufacturer's recommendations, to generate TCR beta libraries from genomic DNA. To prepare the libraries, a first multiplex PCR with proprietary primers was run, followed by a second PCR that added unique barcodes, and a bead cleanup was done after each round. Each sample batch included a kit-provided positive control reaction and a negative control reaction. The final libraries were assessed on an Agilent 4200 TapeStation D1000 ScreenTape, pooled by volume, and quantified by qPCR. Sequencing ran on an Illumina NextSeq500 with a MidOutput 150-cycle cartridge, using 156 Read1 and 15 Index1 cycles with kit custom primers. The pooled library was loaded at around 1.1 pM with approximately 20% PhiX control spiked in. The authors' pipeline ran thus. Vendor-processed data were analyzed in R, with a clonotype defined as all T cells sharing the same CDR3 nucleotide sequence. In the clone abundance analyses, frequencies in each sample were normalized to that sample's 10,000 most abundant clones. Public T cell clones, which averaged fewer than five per sample, were removed prior to analysis. The dominant motif analysis was done with ImmunoMap using the PAM10 matrix, a gap penalty of 30, and a homology threshold of 0.3, and motifs with a cumulative frequency of at least 0.01 were considered dominant. A difference in abundance of at least 32-fold between compartments was used to define tumor-enriched and baseline blood-enriched clonotypes. The Baroni-Urbani and Buser coefficient was used to measure tumor-blood repertoire similarity, and groups were compared with two-tailed Wilcoxon tests in R. TCRdb re-hosts the immuneACCESS table, in-frame sequences only. Its copies lack some clones; in the studies checked, an unresolved V gene accounts for under half of them, and the cause for the rest is not known. V, J and clone size are those of that table, while D and trimming were read from the DNA. This sample has 15,000 to 20,000 clones in its table, and around 55% of those were observed once. Approximately 12% of the sample is held by the ten biggest clonotypes.

From the cysteine through the phenylalanine, the CDR3 covers 13 amino acids. The CDR3 DNA has 39 bases and is translated from base 1. CDR1 and CDR2, looked up from the germline V gene (reference sequence), are SSHAT and FNYEAQ. On this clone: Its specific antigen is unknown. One end of the junction is discordant with germline, which a read error may explain.

What the time point label conveys for this sample: tumor resected at nephrectomy. The treatment or condition label corresponds to: 15 Gy SBRT to primary tumor, nephrectomy 4 weeks later. Samples came from a clinical trial, in which primary renal cell carcinomas received 15 Gy stereotactic body radiation therapy followed by nephrectomy 4 weeks later. Every patient had renal cell carcinoma of clear cell pathology. Tumor processing involved mechanical dissociation, digestion with collagenase/hyaluronidase at 37 degrees C, handling in gentleMACS C tubes, and storage in liquid nitrogen. Genomic DNA for TCR sequencing was prepared using the QIAamp DNA Blood Mini Kit (Qiagen). The analyses included only samples that passed all quality control checks.

Here the sequenced sample was tumor tissue, taken from a patient whose treatment included radiotherapy and nephrectomy. Rearrangement joined TRBV7-7 to TRBJ2-1; the D gene is not confidently resolved. The TCR originated in a man aged 50 to 60 with renal cell carcinoma. The CDR3 here reads CASSLDGYNEQFF. The DNA is TGTGCTAGCAGCTTAGACGGGTACAATGAGCAGTTCTTC.